This TCR beta chain was documented in a study of spatial heterogeneity in lung cancer. About the study: Each time, sequencing found more beta-chain sequences than alpha-chain sequences.

In TCRdb, the 5' RACE reads were re-called with MiXCR into one record per CDR3 protein. In the table there are around 27,000 distinct CDR3 sequences, roughly 5.5% of which are singletons. The CDR3 is made up of 14 amino acids. V was trimmed by 1 base and J by 6 bases, leaving 13 bases between them. Germline V gene data show CDR1 as DFQATT and CDR2 as SNEGSKA (reference sequence). Stated time point: blood at routine non-recurrence follow-up after resection. Unsorted whole RNA of tumor, nontumor lung or frozen PBMC was sequenced. General study results and limits: The study found ubiquitous expanded tumor TCRs in blood more at resection than follow-up.

Note on this clonotype: Antigen unknown.

This TCR was recovered from a male donor with early-stage non-small cell lung cancer. The rearrangement uses TRBV20-1 and TRBJ1-5, with a weak D call TRBD1 (5 bases). The sequenced sample was PBMCs, obtained at follow-up. The CDR3 sequence: CSARGGWGGQPQHF. CDR3 coding DNA: TGCAGTGCTAGAGGGGGGTGGGGCGGTCAGCCCCAGCATTTT.